The T cell receptor (beta chain) described here comes from a study of blood T cell repertoires in COVID-19. TCRdb's copy holds only in-frame clones and misses some; the assay was immunoSEQ multiplex PCR. The sample lists 150,000 to 200,000 clones, around 81% occurring once. The CDR3 covers 13 residues. Germline-derived CDR1 and CDR2 are MDHEN and SYDVKM. V was clipped by 0 bases and J by 8 bases, with 7 bases between them. Sequencing was done on a sample of peripheral blood. The chain has TRBV28 and TRBJ2-2; no clear D. This receptor was identified in a man aged 60 to 75 with active or convalescent COVID-19. As DNA, the CDR3 is TGTGCCAGCAGTTTATGGCTCGGGGGGGAGCTGTTTTTT. It specifies CASSLWLGGELFF.